The T cell receptor (beta chain) described here comes from a study of blood T cell repertoires in COVID-19. Study background: Whether acute or convalescent, the COVID-19 samples came from the United States, Italy and Spain. The analysed material was cDNA or gDNA that came from T cells, B-cell-depleted T cells, or PBMCs.

The CDR3 sequence is 18 residues long. V lost 0 bases and J lost 10; bases outside the gene matches: 11. In germline, CDR1 is MGHRA, CDR2 YSYEKL. Method: immunoSEQ multiplex PCR; TCRdb's copy keeps in-frame clones and lacks some. Of 190,000 or so clones detected, around 86% appear once; the ten largest clones hold 5.5% to 7.5%. V gene TRBV4-1 combines with J gene TRBJ1-6; 11 positions match TRBD1. The TCR sequence derives from a man aged 40-49 years with acute or convalescent COVID-19. The sequencing input was peripheral blood. As DNA, the CDR3 is TGCGCCAGCAGCCAAGATGGGGCGGACAGGGGGCAATGGTCACCCCTCCACTTT. It specifies CASSQDGADRGQWSPLHF.